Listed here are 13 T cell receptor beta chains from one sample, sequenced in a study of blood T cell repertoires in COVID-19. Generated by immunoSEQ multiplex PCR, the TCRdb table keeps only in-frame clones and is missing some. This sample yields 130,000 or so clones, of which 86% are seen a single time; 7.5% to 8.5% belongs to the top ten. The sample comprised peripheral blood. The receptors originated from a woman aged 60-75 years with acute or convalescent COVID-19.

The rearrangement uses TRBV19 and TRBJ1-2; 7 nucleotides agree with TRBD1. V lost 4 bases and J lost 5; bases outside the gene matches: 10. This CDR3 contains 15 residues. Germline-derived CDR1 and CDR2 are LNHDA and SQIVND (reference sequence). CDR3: CASSRDLGQRYGYTF. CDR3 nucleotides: TGTGCCAGTAGTAGGGACCTGGGACAGAGATATGGCTACACCTTC.

The CDR3 sequence is CASSSSGQGLSIQYF. The CDR3 region has the DNA TGTGCCAGCAGCTCCTCGGGACAGGGGCTATCCATTCAGTACTTC. J is TRBJ2-4 and V is TRBV5-4; 10 nucleotides agree with TRBD1. This CDR3 region has 15 residues. J lost 9 bases, V lost 3 bases, and 9 bases had no gene match. CDR1 and CDR2 (germline): SGHNT, YYREEE (reference sequence).

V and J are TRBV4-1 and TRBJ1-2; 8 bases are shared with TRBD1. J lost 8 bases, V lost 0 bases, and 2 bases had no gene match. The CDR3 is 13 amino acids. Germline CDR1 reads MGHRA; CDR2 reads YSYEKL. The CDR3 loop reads CASSQETGDGYTF. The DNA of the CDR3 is TGCGCCAGCAGCCAAGAGACAGGGGACGGCTACACCTTC.

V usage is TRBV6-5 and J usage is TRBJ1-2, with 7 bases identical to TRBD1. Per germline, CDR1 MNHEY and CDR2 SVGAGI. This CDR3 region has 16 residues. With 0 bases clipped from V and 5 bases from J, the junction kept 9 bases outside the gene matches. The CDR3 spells CASSYSRDSTPYGYTF. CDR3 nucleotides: TGTGCCAGCAGTTACTCGAGGGACAGCACCCCTTATGGCTACACCTTC.

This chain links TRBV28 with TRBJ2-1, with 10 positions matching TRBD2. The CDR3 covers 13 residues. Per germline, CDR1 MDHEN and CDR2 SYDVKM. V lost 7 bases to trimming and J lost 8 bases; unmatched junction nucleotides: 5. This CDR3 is CASILAGDHEQFF. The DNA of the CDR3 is TGTGCCAGCATTCTAGCGGGGGACCATGAGCAGTTCTTC.

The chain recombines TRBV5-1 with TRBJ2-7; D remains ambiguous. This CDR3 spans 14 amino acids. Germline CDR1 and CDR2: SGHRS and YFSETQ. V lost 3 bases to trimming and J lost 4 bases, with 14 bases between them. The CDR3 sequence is CASSSSPQNYEQYF. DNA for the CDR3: TGCGCCAGCAGCTCTTCGCCGCAGAATTACGAGCAGTACTTC. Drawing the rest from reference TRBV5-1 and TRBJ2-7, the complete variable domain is KAGVTQTPRYLIKTRGQQVTLSCSPISGHRSVSWYQQTPGQGLQFLFEYFSETQRNKGNFPGRFSGRQFSNSRSEMNVSTLELGDSALYLCASSSSPQNYEQYFGPGTRLTVT.

The CDR3: CASSASGGSQETQYF. Here the CDR3 DNA reads TGTGCCAGCAGCGCTAGCGGGGGGTCCCAAGAGACCCAGTACTTC. V is TRBV7-3 and J is TRBJ2-5, with 11 bases aligning to TRBD2. CDR1 and CDR2 from the germline V gene are SGHTA and FQGTGA. The CDR3 consists of 15 residues. V trimming: 5 bases; J trimming: 1 base; junction bases outside the gene matches: 3.

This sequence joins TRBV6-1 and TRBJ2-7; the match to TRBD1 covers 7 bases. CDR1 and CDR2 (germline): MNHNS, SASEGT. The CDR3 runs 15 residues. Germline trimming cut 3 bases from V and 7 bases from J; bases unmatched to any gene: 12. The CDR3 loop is CASSEGSDRSGEQYF. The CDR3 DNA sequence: TGTGCCAGCAGTGAGGGTTCGGACAGGTCAGGGGAGCAGTACTTC.

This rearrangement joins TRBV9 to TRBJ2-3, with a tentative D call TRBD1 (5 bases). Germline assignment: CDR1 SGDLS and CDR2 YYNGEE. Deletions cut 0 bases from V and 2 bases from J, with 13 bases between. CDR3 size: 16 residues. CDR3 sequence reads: CASSVGVQELTDTQYF. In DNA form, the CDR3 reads TGTGCCAGCAGCGTAGGAGTACAGGAGCTCACAGATACGCAGTATTTT.

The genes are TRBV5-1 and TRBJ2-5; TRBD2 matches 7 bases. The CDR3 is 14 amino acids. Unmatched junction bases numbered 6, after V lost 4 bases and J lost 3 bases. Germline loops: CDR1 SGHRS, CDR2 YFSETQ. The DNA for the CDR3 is TGCGCCAGCAGCCCGGGAAGCGGGGAAGAGACCCAGTACTTC. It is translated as CASSPGSGEETQYF.

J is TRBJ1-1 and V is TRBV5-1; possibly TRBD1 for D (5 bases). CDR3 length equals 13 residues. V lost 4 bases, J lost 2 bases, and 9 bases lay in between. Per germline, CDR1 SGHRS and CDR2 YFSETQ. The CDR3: CASSPRVNTEAFF. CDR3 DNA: TGCGCCAGCAGCCCCAGGGTAAACACTGAAGCTTTCTTT.

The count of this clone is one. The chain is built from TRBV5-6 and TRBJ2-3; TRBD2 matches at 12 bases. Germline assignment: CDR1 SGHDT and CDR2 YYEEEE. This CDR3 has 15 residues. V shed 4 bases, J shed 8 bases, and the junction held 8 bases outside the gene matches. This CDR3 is CASSPGTSGFLTQYF. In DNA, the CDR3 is TGTGCCAGCAGCCCGGGGACTAGCGGGTTCCTTACGCAGTATTTT. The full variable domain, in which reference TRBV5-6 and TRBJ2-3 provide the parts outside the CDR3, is DAGVTQSPTHLIKTRGQQVTLRCSPKSGHDTVSWYQQALGQGPQFIFQYYEEEERQRGNFPDRFSGHQFPNYSSELNVNALLLGDSALYLCASSPGTSGFLTQYFGPGTRLTVL.

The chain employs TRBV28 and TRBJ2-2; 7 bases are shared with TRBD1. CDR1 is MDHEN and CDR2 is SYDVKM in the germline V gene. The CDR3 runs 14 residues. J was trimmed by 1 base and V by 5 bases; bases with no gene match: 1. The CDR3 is CASSRQGNTGELFF. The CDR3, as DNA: TGTGCCAGCAGTCGACAGGGGAACACCGGGGAGCTGTTTTTT. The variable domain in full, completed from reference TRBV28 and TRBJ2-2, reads DVKVTQSSRYLVKRTGEKVFLECVQDMDHENMFWYRQDPGLGLRLIYFSYDVKMKEKGDIPEGYSVSREKKERFSLILESASTNQTSMYLCASSRQGNTGELFFGEGSRLTVL.